Following are 10 T cell receptor beta chains from one sample sequenced in a study of blood T cells in healthy people across ages. A second PCR, run for roughly 7 to 12 cycles, used a sample-barcoded 5' primer plus a J-beta primer mix. Using its own MiXCR run on the 5' RACE reads, TCRdb lists one record per CDR3 protein. Among roughly 1,300,000 distinct CDR3 sequences, 59% were seen once, and the ten largest hold over 5%. Source material: blood. The receptors derive from a man aged 18 to 30 in good health.

This clonotype has more than one count but fewer than ten. The chain joins TRBV4-1 to TRBJ2-1, with 11 positions matching TRBD2. The germline V gene encodes CDR1 MGHRA and CDR2 YSYEKL. With V trimmed by 2 bases and J by 5 bases, 11 bases remained unmatched. The CDR3 contains 18 residues. CDR3 nucleotide sequence: TGCGCCAGCAGCCAATTTGGGGGGACTAGCGGACGACACAATGAGCAGTTCTTC. This translates into CASSQFGGTSGRHNEQFF.

The genes are TRBV4-2 and TRBJ2-1, with 7 bases fitting TRBD2. The CDR3 runs to 15 residues. The ends lost 2 bases at V and 1 base at J; junction bases unmatched: 2. Germline CDR1 is LGHNA and CDR2 is YNFKEQ. The CDR3 sequence: CASSQRRGSYNEQFF. The CDR3 DNA sequence: TGTGCCAGCAGCCAAAGGCGGGGGTCCTACAATGAGCAGTTCTTC.

The V call is TRBV12-3 or TRBV12-4, the J call TRBJ1-1; TRBD1 aligns across 9 bases. This CDR3 region has 14 residues. The V gene end was trimmed by 4 bases and the J gene end by 4 bases; junction bases not matched to a gene: 4. CDR3: CASSSRTGATEAFF. DNA for the CDR3: TGTGCCAGCAGTTCCCGGACAGGGGCCACTGAAGCTTTCTTT.

The rearrangement uses TRBV6-5 and TRBJ2-7, with unresolved D. CDR3 length: 15 residues. Germline assignment: CDR1 MNHEY and CDR2 SVGAGI. V lost 6 bases and J 1 base, leaving 16 bases between the germline ends. This chain's CDR3 is CASSADGWPSYEQYF. The CDR3 region has the DNA TGTGCCAGCAGCGCGGACGGCTGGCCATCCTACGAGCAGTACTTC.

The chain is built from TRBV4-1 and TRBJ1-5; D gene ambiguous. Trimming pared 1 base from V and 2 bases from J, leaving 15 bases between. CDR1 and CDR2 from the germline V gene are MGHRA and YSYEKL. This CDR3 has 17 amino acids. The CDR3 DNA sequence: TGCGCCAGCAGCCAAGGGTCAAACTTACGAGGCAATCAGCCCCAGCATTTT. Protein product: CASSQGSNLRGNQPQHF.

V gene TRBV20-1 combines with J gene TRBJ2-1; D unclear. The J call is doubtful: the DNA matches TRBJ2-7 better. The CDR3 totals 14 residues. Germline CDR1 and CDR2: DFQATT and SNEGSKA (reference sequence). The CDR3 reads CSVTQGRTYNEQYF. The CDR3 DNA reads TGCAGTGTTACCCAAGGCAGGACCTACAATGAGCAGTACTTC.

The chain joins TRBV4-3 to TRBJ2-1; D possibly corresponds to TRBD2 (5 bases). The germline CDR1 and CDR2 sequences are LGHNA and YSLEER. The ends were cut back, 1 base at V and 8 bases at J, with 15 bases in the middle. This CDR3 contains 15 residues. The CDR3 is CASSQVVGSADEQFF. The CDR3 nucleotides are TGCGCCAGCAGCCAAGTCGTTGGATCAGCGGATGAGCAGTTCTTC.

The chain links TRBV28 to TRBJ2-5; 8 bases line up with TRBD2. The CDR3 covers 14 residues. The germline gives CDR1 MDHEN, CDR2 SYDVKM. V lost 5 bases and J lost 11; bases outside the gene matches: 13. This CDR3 reads CASSAHSGGTEQYF. CDR3 DNA: TGTGCCAGCAGTGCCCACTCGGGGGGGACGGAGCAGTACTTC. The whole variable domain, filled in from reference TRBV28 and TRBJ2-5, reads DVKVTQSSRYLVKRTGEKVFLECVQDMDHENMFWYRQDPGLGLRLIYFSYDVKMKEKGDIPEGYSVSREKKERFSLILESASTNQTSMYLCASSAHSGGTEQYFGPGTRLLVL.

With regard to this clonotype: Germline and junction disagree at one end, which may indicate a read error. The genes are TRBV4-1 and TRBJ2-7; maybe TRBD2 (6 bases). Germline V gene sequence: CDR1 MGHRA, CDR2 YSYEKL. CDR3 length: 15 amino acids. This chain's CDR3 is CASSETRGSSYGQYF. The CDR3 DNA follows: TGCGCCAGCAGTGAAACACGGGGGAGCTCCTACGGGCAGTACTTC.

The chain joins TRBV6-5 to TRBJ2-1, with 7 bases identical to TRBD1. V lost 8 bases, J lost 7 bases, and 8 bases stayed unmatched. Germline assignment: CDR1 MNHEY and CDR2 SVGAGI. The CDR3 totals 13 residues. CDR3 sequence reads: CASSTGRGNEQFF. The CDR3 DNA reads TGTGCCAGCTCTACCGGCAGGGGGAATGAGCAGTTCTTC.